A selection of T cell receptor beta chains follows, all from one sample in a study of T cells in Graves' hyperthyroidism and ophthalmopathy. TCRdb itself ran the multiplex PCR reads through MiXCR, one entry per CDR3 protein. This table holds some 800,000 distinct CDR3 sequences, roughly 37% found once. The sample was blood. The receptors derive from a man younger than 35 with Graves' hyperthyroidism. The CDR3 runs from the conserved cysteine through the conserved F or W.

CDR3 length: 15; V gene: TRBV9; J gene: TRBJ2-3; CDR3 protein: CASSPLAASTDTQYF
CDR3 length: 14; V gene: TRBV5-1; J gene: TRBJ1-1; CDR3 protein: CASSLEGGSTEAFF
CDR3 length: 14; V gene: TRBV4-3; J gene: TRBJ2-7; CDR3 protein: CASSQVLGTYEQYF
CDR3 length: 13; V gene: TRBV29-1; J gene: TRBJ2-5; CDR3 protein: CSVEGDSQETQYF
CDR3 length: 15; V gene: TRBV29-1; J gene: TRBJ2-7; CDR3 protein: CSVVAPTGSSYEQYF
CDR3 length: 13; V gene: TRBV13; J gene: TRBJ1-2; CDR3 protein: CASSLVRGSGYTF
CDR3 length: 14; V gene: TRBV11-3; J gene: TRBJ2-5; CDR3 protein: CASKERGGGETQYF
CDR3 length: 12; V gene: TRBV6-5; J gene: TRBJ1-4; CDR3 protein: CASSYAGEKLFF
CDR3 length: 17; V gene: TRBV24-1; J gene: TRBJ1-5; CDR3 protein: CATSGKGVGGRNQPQHF
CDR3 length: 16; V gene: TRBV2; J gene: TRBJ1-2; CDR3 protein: CASRGTWTTRGYGYTF
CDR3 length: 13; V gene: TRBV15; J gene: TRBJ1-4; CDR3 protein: CATSSQTDKKLFF
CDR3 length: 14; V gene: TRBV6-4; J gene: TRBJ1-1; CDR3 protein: CASNPMGEEGRAFF
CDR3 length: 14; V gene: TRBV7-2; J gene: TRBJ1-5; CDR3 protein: CASSQANSNQPQHF
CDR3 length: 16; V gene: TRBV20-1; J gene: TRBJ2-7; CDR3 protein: CSARPLGGRALYEQYF
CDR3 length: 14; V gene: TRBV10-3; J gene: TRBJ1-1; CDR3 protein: CAISVEGLATEAFF
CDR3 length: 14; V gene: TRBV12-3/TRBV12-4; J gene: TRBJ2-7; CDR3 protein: CASSLRTDLYEQYF
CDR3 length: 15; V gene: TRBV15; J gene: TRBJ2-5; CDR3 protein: CATSESPGQKETQYF
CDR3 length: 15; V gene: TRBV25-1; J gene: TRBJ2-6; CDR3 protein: CASSEYGPGDNVLTF
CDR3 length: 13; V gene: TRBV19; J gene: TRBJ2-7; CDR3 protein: CASSTTQGYEQYF
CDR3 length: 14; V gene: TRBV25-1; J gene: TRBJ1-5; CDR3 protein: CASSTGTALRPQHF
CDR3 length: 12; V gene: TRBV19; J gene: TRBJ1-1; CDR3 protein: CASIHRGAEAFF
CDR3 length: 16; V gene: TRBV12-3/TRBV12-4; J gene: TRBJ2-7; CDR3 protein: CASSLPAGEGSYEQYF
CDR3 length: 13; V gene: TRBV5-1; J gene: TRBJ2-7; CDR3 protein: CASSRGLSYEQYF
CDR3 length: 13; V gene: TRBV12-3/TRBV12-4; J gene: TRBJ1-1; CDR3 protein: CASSSLQAIEAFF
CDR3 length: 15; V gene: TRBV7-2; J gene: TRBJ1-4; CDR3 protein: CASSLVVTGGEKLFF
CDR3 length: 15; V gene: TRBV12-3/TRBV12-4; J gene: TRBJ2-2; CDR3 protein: CASTLPGQPTGELFF
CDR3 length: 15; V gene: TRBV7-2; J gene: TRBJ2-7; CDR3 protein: CASSPLTGLSYEQYF
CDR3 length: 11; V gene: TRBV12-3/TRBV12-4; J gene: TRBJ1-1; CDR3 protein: CASSHRTEAFF
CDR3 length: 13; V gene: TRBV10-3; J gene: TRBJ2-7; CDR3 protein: CASSWDKAAEQYF
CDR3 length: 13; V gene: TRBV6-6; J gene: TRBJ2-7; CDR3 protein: CASTGTSHYEQYF
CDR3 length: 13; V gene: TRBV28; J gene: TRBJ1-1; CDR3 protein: CAIGSQRKTEAFF
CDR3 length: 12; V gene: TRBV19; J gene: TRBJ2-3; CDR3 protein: CASSTGRSTQYF
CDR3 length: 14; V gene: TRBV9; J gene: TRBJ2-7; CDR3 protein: CASSHLAGGHEQYF
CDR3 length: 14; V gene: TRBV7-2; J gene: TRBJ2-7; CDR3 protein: CASSLAPFTYEQYF
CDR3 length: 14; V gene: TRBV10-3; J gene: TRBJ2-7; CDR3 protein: CAISESSGSYEQYF
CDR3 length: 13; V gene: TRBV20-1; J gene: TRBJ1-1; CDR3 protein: CSAGQEMNTEAFF
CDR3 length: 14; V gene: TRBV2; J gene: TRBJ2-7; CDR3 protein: CASSLGDYSYEQYF
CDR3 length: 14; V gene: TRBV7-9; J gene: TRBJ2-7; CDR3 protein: CASSQETVSYEQYF
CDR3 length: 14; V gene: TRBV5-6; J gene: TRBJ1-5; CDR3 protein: CASSLGLAVRDEHF
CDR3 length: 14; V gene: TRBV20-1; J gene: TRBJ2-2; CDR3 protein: CSARGALGTGELFF
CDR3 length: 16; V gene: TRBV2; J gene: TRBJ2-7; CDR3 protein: CASSLGRGRVPYEQYF
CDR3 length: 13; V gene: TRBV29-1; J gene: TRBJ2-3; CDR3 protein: CSARTGEGDTQYF
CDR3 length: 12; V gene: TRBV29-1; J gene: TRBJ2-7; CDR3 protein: CSQDRVSYEQYF
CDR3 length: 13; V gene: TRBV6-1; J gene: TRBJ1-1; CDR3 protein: CASTTGMNTEAFF
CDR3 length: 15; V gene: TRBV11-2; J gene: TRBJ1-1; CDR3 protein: CASSGTGVLHTEAFF
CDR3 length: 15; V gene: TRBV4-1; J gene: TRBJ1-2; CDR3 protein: CASSQDPEANYGYTF
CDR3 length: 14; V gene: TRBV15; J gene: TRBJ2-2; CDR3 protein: CATSRVLVTGELFF
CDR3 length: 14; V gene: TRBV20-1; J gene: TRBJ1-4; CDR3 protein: CSASRDRGHEKLFF
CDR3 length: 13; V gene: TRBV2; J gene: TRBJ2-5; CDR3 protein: CASTGSLQETQYF
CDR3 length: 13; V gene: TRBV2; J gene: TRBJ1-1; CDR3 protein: CASGRGLGTEAFF
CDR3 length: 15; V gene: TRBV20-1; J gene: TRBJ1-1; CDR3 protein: CSATDRGLGNTEAFF
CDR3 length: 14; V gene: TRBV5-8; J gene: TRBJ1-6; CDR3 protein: CASSPGQPGSPLHF
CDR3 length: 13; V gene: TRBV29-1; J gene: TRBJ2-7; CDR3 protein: CSVEGAGYYEQYF